What follows are 17 T cell receptor beta chains derived from one specimen sequenced in a study of early T cells in non-severe SARS-CoV-2 infection (dated by TCRdb to the early 2020s). The library was prepared using 5' RACE. Sequencing relied on a NextSeq 500. The public reads were quality trimmed at Q25 with fastp and then assembled into clones with MiXCR by TCRdb, keeping productive beta chains. Entries that share a CDR3 protein sequence are merged under the most common genes and DNA. This sample has around 71,000 distinct CDR3 sequences in its table, and about a tenth of those were observed once. The top ten constitute around 15% of the sample. The sequences come from whole blood, collected at baseline. The source is an adult who was a healthcare worker with PCR-confirmed SARS-CoV-2 infection or an uninfected control (not recorded which).

This clonotype occurred many times. The chain uses TRBV11-2 and TRBJ2-1; 10 positions agree with TRBD2. Germline CDR1 reads SGHAT; CDR2 reads FQNNGV. Trimming cost V 3 bases and J 8 bases; bases outside gene matches: 10. The CDR3 sequence is 16 residues long. The CDR3 region has the DNA TGTGCCAGCAGCTTCGCTCGGGCTAGCGGGAGATATGAGCAGTTCTTC. Its translation: CASSFARASGRYEQFF.

This clonotype came up a few times. This sequence joins TRBV9 and TRBJ1-5; D is ambiguous. Germline CDR1 SGDLS, CDR2 YYNGEE. With 0 bases removed from V and 4 bases from J, the gap between germline ends came to 8 bases. The length of the CDR3 is 14 residues. The CDR3 DNA follows: TGTGCCAGCAGCGTAGAAGGGAAGAATCAGCCCCAGCATTTT. Translation gives CASSVEGKNQPQHF. Using reference TRBV9 and TRBJ1-5 for the parts outside the CDR3, the full variable domain is DSGVTQTPKHLITATGQRVTLRCSPRSGDLSVYWYQQSLDQGLQFLIQYYNGEERAKGNILERFSAQQFPDLHSELNLSSLELGDSALYFCASSVEGKNQPQHFGDGTRLSIL.

V gene TRBV7-9 combines with J gene TRBJ2-1, with 11 bases matching TRBD2. Germline V CDR1 and CDR2: SEHNR, FQNEAQ (reference sequence). Trimming removed 5 bases from V and 6 bases from J; junction bases left unmatched: 9. This CDR3 contains 16 residues. CDR3 loop: CASSARLAGKLNEQFF. The CDR3 DNA follows: TGTGCCAGCAGCGCCCGACTAGCGGGAAAACTCAATGAGCAGTTCTTC.

V gene TRBV20-1 combines with J gene TRBJ2-3, with unresolved D. CDR1 and CDR2 (germline): DFQATT, SNEGSKA (reference sequence). Trimming took 1 base from V and 1 from J, leaving 9 bases between them. CDR3 length: 14 amino acids. The CDR3 DNA is TGCAGTGCTAGAGTATCGTCTGGCACAGATACGCAGTATTTT. Its protein is CSARVSSGTDTQYF.

This clonotype was detected a few times. The rearrangement uses TRBV5-1 and TRBJ1-2, with D perhaps matching TRBD1 (5 bases). CDR3 length: 12 residues. Trimming took 4 bases from V and 2 from J, leaving 6 bases between them. CDR1 SGHRS and CDR2 YFSETQ come from the germline V gene. The CDR3 DNA is TGCGCCAGCAGCGACAGAAACTATGGCTACACCTTC. Amino acids: CASSDRNYGYTF. The whole variable domain, filled in from reference TRBV5-1 and TRBJ1-2, reads KAGVTQTPRYLIKTRGQQVTLSCSPISGHRSVSWYQQTPGQGLQFLFEYFSETQRNKGNFPGRFSGRQFSNSRSEMNVSTLELGDSALYLCASSDRNYGYTFGSGTRLTVV.

Ten or more counts support this clonotype. The rearrangement links TRBV25-1 to TRBJ2-3; D call uncertain. CDR3 length: 14 residues. V dropped 4 bases and J dropped 2 bases, with 10 bases sitting between them. CDR1 and CDR2 from the germline V gene are MGHDK and SYGVNS. The CDR3 sequence is CASSATTFTDTQYF. CDR3 DNA sequence: TGTGCCAGCAGTGCAACCACCTTCACAGATACGCAGTATTTT.

The chain couples TRBV6-1 to TRBJ2-2; D not certain. CDR3 length: 14 amino acids. The V gene lost 2 bases and the J gene lost 6 bases, with 10 bases spanning the gap. The germline CDR1 and CDR2 sequences are MNHNS and SASEGT. The CDR3 DNA is TGTGCCAGCAGTGAAACTACCTTTCCCGGGGAGCTGTTTTTT. It encodes CASSETTFPGELFF.

The CDR3 reads CASSVQGRNSPLHF. The CDR3 nucleotides are TGTGCCAGCTCTGTCCAGGGGCGTAATTCACCCCTCCACTTT. The chain has TRBV12-3 or TRBV12-4 and TRBJ1-6; a weak D match, TRBD1 (6 bases). CDR3 length: 14 residues. V lost 8 bases and J 6 bases, leaving 14 bases between the germline ends.

This clonotype appeared a few times. The rearrangement uses TRBV7-3 and TRBJ2-1; D not resolved. The CDR3 covers 15 residues. Looked up from germline, CDR1 is SGHTA and CDR2 is FQGTGA. V gave up 3 bases and J gave up 3 bases, with 12 bases separating them. The CDR3 reads CASSFVGSNYNEQFF. DNA for the CDR3: TGTGCCAGCAGCTTCGTGGGTAGCAACTACAATGAGCAGTTCTTC.

CDR3 loop: CSAYRDSDGYTF. As DNA, the CDR3 is TGCAGTGCTTACAGGGATTCGGATGGCTACACCTTC. V is TRBV20-1 and J is TRBJ1-2, with D maybe TRBD1 (6 bases). CDR3 size: 12 residues. V dropped 5 bases and J dropped 6 bases, with 13 bases sitting between them. Germline V gene sequence: CDR1 DFQATT, CDR2 SNEGSKA (reference sequence).

A remark on this clonotype: It may be a read error: a sequence one base away is much more abundant. The CDR3 bases are TGCAGCGTTGAAACACCCCCGGGCGCGGAGCAGTACTTC. This gives the protein CSVETPPGAEQYF. V gene TRBV29-1 combines with J gene TRBJ2-7, with D hard to call. The CDR3 has 13 residues. The V gene's germline CDR1 is SQVTM and CDR2 ANQGSEA. Trimming cost V 2 bases and J 7 bases, with 15 bases left between them.

This clonotype has at least ten counts. The chain combines TRBV4-3 with TRBJ2-7; TRBD1 matches 10 bases. Germline V gives CDR1 LGHNA, CDR2 YSLEER. CDR3 length: 15 amino acids. V lost 5 bases, J lost 4 bases, and 8 bases stayed unmatched. The CDR3 nucleotides read TGCGCCAGCAGCTTCCGACAGGGGGCGGAGTACGAGCAGTACTTC. Residues: CASSFRQGAEYEQYF.

In its sample, this clonotype ranks as large. The rearrangement joins TRBV7-3 to TRBJ2-2; the match to TRBD1 covers 7 bases. In germline, CDR1 is SGHTA, CDR2 FQGTGA. The CDR3 spans 14 residues. V shed 4 bases, J shed 6 bases, and the junction held 5 bases outside the gene matches. This CDR3 is CASSSLTGPGELFF. In DNA form, the CDR3 reads TGTGCCAGCAGCTCCCTGACAGGGCCCGGGGAGCTGTTTTTT.

As to this clonotype: A much larger clone is a single base away; this may be a read error. The J gene is TRBJ1-6, the V gene TRBV25-1, with D possibly being TRBD1 (5 bases). This CDR3 is 14 amino acids long. With 6 bases removed from V and 9 bases from J, the gap between germline ends came to 15 bases. Looked up from germline, CDR1 is MGHDK and CDR2 is SYGVNS. CDR3 sequence (DNA): TGTGCCAGCAGCCAGAACATCAGGGTTTCACCCCTCCACTTT. It is translated as CASSQNIRVSPLHF.

This clonotype was detected ten times or more. The DNA for the CDR3 is TGCGCCAGCAGTGAGTCCGGGGCAGGGGACCAAGAGACCCAGTACTTC. Its protein is CASSESGAGDQETQYF. The rearrangement links TRBV10-2 to TRBJ2-5, with D possibly matching TRBD1 (6 bases). The CDR3 contains 16 residues. Germline lookup yields CDR1 WSHSY and CDR2 SAAADI. V shed 0 bases and J shed 0 bases, with 11 bases lying between them.

This clonotype has a count of ten or more. The rearrangement joins TRBV2 to TRBJ2-7; either TRBD1 or TRBD2 may supply D (5 bases each). Trimming shortened V by 5 bases and J by 0 bases, and 11 bases separated the two germline ends. Germline lookup yields CDR1 SNHLY and CDR2 FYNNEI. This CDR3 comprises 14 residues. In DNA form, the CDR3 reads TGTGCCAGCAGTTCCCGGGACGGCTCCTACGAGCAGTACTTC. Translated, it gives CASSSRDGSYEQYF.

The chain carries TRBV7-9 and TRBJ2-3; D tentatively reads TRBD1 or TRBD2 (5 bases each). Germline V CDR1 and CDR2: SEHNR, FQNEAQ (reference sequence). This CDR3 contains 20 residues. Trimming pared 3 bases from V and 0 bases from J, leaving 25 bases between. DNA for the CDR3: TGTGCCAGCAGCTTCCCGATGAACACTATAGGGACGTCTAGCACAGATACGCAGTATTTT. Translated, it gives CASSFPMNTIGTSSTDTQYF.